The 4 T cell receptor beta chains listed next were all sequenced from one sample in a study of OX40 agonist ivuxolimab in advanced cancers. This table comes from immunoSEQ multiplex PCR, and its TCRdb copy is limited to in-frame clones, with some not included. Of under 40,000 clones listed, about 76% were seen once; the top ten hold over 1.1%. This material consisted of CD4+ or CD8+ T cells sorted from blood, taken in a trial of the OX40 agonist ivuxolimab. All receptors come from an adult with an advanced solid tumor such as melanoma, head and neck, liver or kidney cancer.

The chain joins TRBV14 to TRBJ2-3; 7 nucleotides align to TRBD2. Losses at the gene ends were 4 bases for V and 3 bases for J; bases not matched to a gene: 7. CDR1 is SGHDN and CDR2 is FVKESK in the germline V gene. The CDR3 length is 15 residues. The DNA for the CDR3 is TGTGCCAGCAGCCCCCTGCGGGAGTTGACAGATACGCAGTATTTT. Amino acids: CASSPLRELTDTQYF.

This rearrangement joins TRBV18 to TRBJ1-2; 7 bases line up with TRBD1. V was clipped by 3 bases and J by 5 bases; unmatched bases: 6. The CDR3 is made up of 14 amino acids. Germline CDR1 and CDR2: KGHSH and LQKENI. The CDR3 nucleotides are TGTGCCAGCTCACCTGATGGACAGGTTTATGGCTACACCTTC. It yields the protein CASSPDGQVYGYTF.

In this sample, this clone turned up once. This chain links TRBV10-2 with TRBJ1-3; D may be TRBD1 (5 bases). Germline V gives CDR1 WSHSY, CDR2 SAAADI. Trimming pared 5 bases from V and 0 bases from J, leaving 8 bases between. The CDR3 has 14 amino acids. The CDR3 DNA is TGCGCCAGCAGTCGGACAAGCTCTGGAAACACCATATATTTT. Translation gives CASSRTSSGNTIYF.

The V and J genes are TRBV9 and TRBJ1-3; TRBD1 matches at 7 bases. The CDR3 extends over 19 amino acids. The germline V gene has CDR1 SGDLS and CDR2 YYNGEE. V gave up 4 bases and J gave up 1 base; unmatched junction bases: 17. CDR3 sequence reads: CASSPHPAAGGASGNTIYF. The CDR3 region has the DNA TGTGCCAGCAGCCCTCATCCCGCGGCAGGGGGAGCGTCTGGAAACACCATATATTTT.